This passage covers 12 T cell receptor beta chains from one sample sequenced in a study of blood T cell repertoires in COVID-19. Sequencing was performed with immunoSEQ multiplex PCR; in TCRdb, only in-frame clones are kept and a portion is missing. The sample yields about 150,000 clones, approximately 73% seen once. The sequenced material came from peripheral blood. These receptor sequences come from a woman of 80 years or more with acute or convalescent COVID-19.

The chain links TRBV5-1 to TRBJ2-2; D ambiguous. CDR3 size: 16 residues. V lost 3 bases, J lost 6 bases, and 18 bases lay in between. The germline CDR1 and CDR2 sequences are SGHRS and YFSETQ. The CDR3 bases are TGCGCCAGCAGCTCCGACCAGCGAGGAGCTGCCGGGGAGCTGTTTTTT. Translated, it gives CASSSDQRGAAGELFF.

In nucleotides, the CDR3 is TGTGCCAGCAGCAGGGGACAGGGGAGCACTGAAGCTTTCTTT. As protein: CASSRGQGSTEAFF. V is TRBV11-2 and J is TRBJ1-1, with 10 bases lining up with TRBD1. V dropped 5 bases and J dropped 4; count of bases not matched to a gene: 4. The V gene's germline CDR1 is SGHAT and CDR2 FQNNGV. The CDR3 has 14 residues.

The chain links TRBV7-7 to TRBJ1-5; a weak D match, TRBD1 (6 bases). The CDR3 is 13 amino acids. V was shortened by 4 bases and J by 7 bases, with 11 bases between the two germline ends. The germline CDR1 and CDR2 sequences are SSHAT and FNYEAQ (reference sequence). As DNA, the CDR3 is TGTGCCAGCAGCTACAGGGATGGGCAGCCCCAGCATTTT. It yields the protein CASSYRDGQPQHF.

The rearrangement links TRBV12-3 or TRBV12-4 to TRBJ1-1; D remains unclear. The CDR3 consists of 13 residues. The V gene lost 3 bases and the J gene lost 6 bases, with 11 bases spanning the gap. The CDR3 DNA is TGTGCCAGCAGTTTTAGGAGGAATGCTGAAGCTTTCTTT. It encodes CASSFRRNAEAFF.

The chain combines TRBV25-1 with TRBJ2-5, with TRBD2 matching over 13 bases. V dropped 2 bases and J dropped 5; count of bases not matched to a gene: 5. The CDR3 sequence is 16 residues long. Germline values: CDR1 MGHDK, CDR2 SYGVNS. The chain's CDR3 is CASSEEGLAGMETQYF. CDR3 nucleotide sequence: TGTGCCAGCAGTGAAGAGGGACTAGCGGGGATGGAGACCCAGTACTTC.

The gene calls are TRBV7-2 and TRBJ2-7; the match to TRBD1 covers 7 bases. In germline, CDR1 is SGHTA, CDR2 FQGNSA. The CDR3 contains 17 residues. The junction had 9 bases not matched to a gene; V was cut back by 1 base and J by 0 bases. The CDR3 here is CASSLVRLQGTSYEQYF. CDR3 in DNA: TGTGCCAGCAGCTTAGTAAGGCTACAGGGGACCTCCTACGAGCAGTACTTC.

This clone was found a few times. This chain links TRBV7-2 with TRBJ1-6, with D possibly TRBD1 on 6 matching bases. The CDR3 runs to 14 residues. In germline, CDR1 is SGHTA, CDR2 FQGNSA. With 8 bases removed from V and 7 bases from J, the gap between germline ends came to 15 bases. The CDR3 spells CASGRTASNSPLHF. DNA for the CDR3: TGTGCCAGCGGCCGGACAGCATCCAATTCACCCCTCCACTTT.

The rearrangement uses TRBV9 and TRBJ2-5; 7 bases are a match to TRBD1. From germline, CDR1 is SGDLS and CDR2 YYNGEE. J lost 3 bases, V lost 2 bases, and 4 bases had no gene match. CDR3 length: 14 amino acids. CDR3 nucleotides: TGTGCCAGCAGCGTGGAGACAGGGAAAGAGACCCAGTACTTC. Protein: CASSVETGKETQYF.

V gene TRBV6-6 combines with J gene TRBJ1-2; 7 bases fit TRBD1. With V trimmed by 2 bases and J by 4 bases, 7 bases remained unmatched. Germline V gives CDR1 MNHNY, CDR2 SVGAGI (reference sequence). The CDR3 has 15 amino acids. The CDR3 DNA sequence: TGTGCCAGCAGTTACACTGGGACAGAGCTCTATGGCTACACCTTC. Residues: CASSYTGTELYGYTF.

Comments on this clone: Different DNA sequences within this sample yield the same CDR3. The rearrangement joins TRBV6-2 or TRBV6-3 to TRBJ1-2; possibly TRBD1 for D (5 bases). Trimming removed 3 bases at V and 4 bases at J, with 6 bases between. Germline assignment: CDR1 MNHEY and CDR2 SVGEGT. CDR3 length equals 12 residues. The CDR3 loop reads CASSYQGYGYTF. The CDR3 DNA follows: TGTGCCAGCAGTTATCAGGGCTATGGCTACACCTTC.

In nucleotides, the CDR3 is TGTGCCAGCAGCGGACAAGGAGCTTTCTTT. Translating gives CASSGQGAFF. The chain couples TRBV28 to TRBJ1-1; D may be TRBD1 (5 bases). The CDR3 loop spans 10 amino acids. V was clipped by 6 bases and J by 10 bases, with 9 bases between them. Per germline, CDR1 MDHEN and CDR2 SYDVKM.

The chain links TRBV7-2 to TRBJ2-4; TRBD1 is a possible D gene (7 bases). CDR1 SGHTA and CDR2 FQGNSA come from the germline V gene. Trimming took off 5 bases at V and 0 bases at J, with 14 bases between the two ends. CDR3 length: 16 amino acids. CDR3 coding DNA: TGTGCCAGCAGCGGGGGGACAGCCCTAGCCAAAAACATTCAGTACTTC. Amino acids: CASSGGTALAKNIQYF.